These T cell receptor beta chains were read from a single sample in a study of blood T cell repertoires in COVID-19. The data were produced by immunoSEQ multiplex PCR, yet TCRdb's version contains in-frame clones alone and is incomplete. The repertoire holds some 160,000 clones, approximately 91% seen once, with approximately 4.6% in the top ten. Sequencing was carried out using peripheral blood. These receptors all stem from a man in his late teens or twenties with COVID-19, enrolled during active disease. CDR3s include the opening cysteine and the closing phenylalanine or tryptophan. The D gene is left open where the match is weak. Not all rows give a size; the values are once, few, many and, for expanded clones, a class.

abundance	d_gene	v_gene	len	j_gene	CDR3nt	CDR3aa
.	.	TRBV27	11	TRBJ1-1	TGTGCCAGCAGGGCAGGGGCTGAAGCTTTCTTT	CASRAGAEAFF
.	.	TRBV18	14	TRBJ2-1	TGTGCCAGCTCCAAGAGACAGGATCGCAATGAGCAGTTCTTC	CASSKRQDRNEQFF
.	TRBD1	TRBV7-2	15	TRBJ2-1	TGTGCCAGCAGCTCGGACAGGGGGCGTTATAATGAGCAGTTCTTC	CASSSDRGRYNEQFF
few	TRBD1	TRBV30	13	TRBJ1-5	TGTGCCTGGAGTTCGAGGGGGACAGGGCCCCAGCATTTT	CAWSSRGTGPQHF
.	TRBD1	TRBV12-3/TRBV12-4	13	TRBJ2-7	TGTGCCAGCAGTTTCGGGACAGGGAGTGAGCAGTACTTC	CASSFGTGSEQYF
.	.	TRBV29-1	15	TRBJ1-3	TGCAGCGTTCTTGCCTTATCTCGGTCTGGAAACACCATATATTTT	CSVLALSRSGNTIYF
.	.	TRBV11-2	12	TRBJ1-6	TGTGCCAGCAGCTTAGTATCCGGGGGTGGGCACTTT	CASSLVSGGGHF
.	TRBD1	TRBV19	12	TRBJ1-1	TGTGCCACTCGACAGGGAAGCACTGAAGCTTTCTTT	CATRQGSTEAFF
.	TRBD1	TRBV5-1	13	TRBJ1-1	TGCGCCAGCAGCTCCGACAGGGGCACTGAAGCTTTCTTT	CASSSDRGTEAFF
.	.	TRBV29-1	12	TRBJ2-7	TGCAGCGTTAGGGACTTACTCTACGAGCAGTACTTC	CSVRDLLYEQYF
.	TRBD1	TRBV30	15	TRBJ1-4	TGTGCCTGGAGTCCTACCAGGGGGTGGGATGAAAAACTGTTTTTT	CAWSPTRGWDEKLFF
.	.	TRBV7-2	16	TRBJ1-3	TGTGCCAGCAGCTTATCATGGGGCTCCTCTGGAAACACCATATATTTT	CASSLSWGSSGNTIYF
.	TRBD1	TRBV28	14	TRBJ1-2	TGTGCCAGCAGTCCCACGACAGGGGACTATGGCTACACCTTC	CASSPTTGDYGYTF
.	.	TRBV14	16	TRBJ2-1	TGTGCCAGCAGCCATTTCTCCAGGGTGTCCTACAATGAGCAGTTCTTC	CASSHFSRVSYNEQFF
.	.	TRBV7-9	15	TRBJ2-3	TGTGCCAGCAGCTTCCAGGGTGTGGACACAGATACGCAGTATTTT	CASSFQGVDTDTQYF
.	.	TRBV5-8	16	TRBJ1-2	TGTGCCAGCAGCCAGGAACAACGGCAGATCAACTATGGCTACACCTTC	CASSQEQRQINYGYTF
.	.	TRBV27	13	TRBJ1-1	TGTGCCAGCAGGTCCAGGGTGGACACTGAAGCTTTCTTT	CASRSRVDTEAFF